A single sample gave rise to the 27 T cell receptor beta chains below, sequenced in a study of shared clonotypes between healthy human individuals. The repertoire was sequenced with immunoSEQ multiplex PCR; TCRdb's copy has only in-frame clones and lacks some. The sample holds hundreds of thousands of clones; around three quarters are singletons and the top ten take 1.5% to 2%. Sequences were obtained from memory CD4+ T cells sorted from blood. Subset denoted: CD45RA-negative fraction. The receptors here all came from a woman aged 30 to 39 in good health.

The V gene is TRBV28, the J gene TRBJ2-7, with D possibly TRBD2 on 6 matching bases. This CDR3 has 15 residues. Per germline, CDR1 MDHEN and CDR2 SYDVKM. The V end lost 4 bases, the J end lost 7 bases, and 20 bases lay between the germline ends. CDR3 loop: CASSSIRRDSVEQYF. The CDR3 DNA reads TGTGCCAGCAGTTCAATACGTCGGGACTCCGTGGAGCAGTACTTC.

Ten or more counts support this clone. The rearrangement joins TRBV5-4 to TRBJ2-7, with D uncertain. V lost 1 base and J lost 1, with 12 bases in between. This CDR3 is 15 amino acids long. CDR1 and CDR2 from the germline V gene are SGHNT and YYREEE (reference sequence). The CDR3 coding sequence is TGTGCCAGCAGCTTGCTGGTCGCCGGTTCCTACGAGCAGTACTTC. Translation: CASSLLVAGSYEQYF.

Here the CDR3 DNA reads TGTGCCAGCAGCTCTAGAGGCGGGTCTACAACGCCGCAGTATTTT. This gives the protein CASSSRGGSTTPQYF. This chain joins TRBV7-2 and TRBJ2-3; TRBD2 is a possible D gene (5 bases). V shed 4 bases and J shed 10 bases, with 21 bases lying between them. The CDR3 spans 15 residues. Per the germline V gene, CDR1 is SGHTA and CDR2 is FQGNSA. The complete variable domain, with remaining parts taken from reference TRBV7-2 and TRBJ2-3, reads GAGVSQSPSNKVTEKGKDVELRCDPISGHTALYWYRQSLGQGLEFLIYFQGNSAPDKSGLPSDRFSAERTGGSVSTLTIQRTQQEDSAVYLCASSSRGGSTTPQYFGPGTRLTVL.

This clone was observed once. This chain connects TRBV28 to TRBJ2-6; D is ambiguous. The CDR3 has 13 amino acids. Germline V gene lookup returns CDR1 MDHEN and CDR2 SYDVKM. V lost 7 bases to trimming and J lost 1 base, with 5 bases between them. The CDR3 DNA reads as TGTGCCAGCATAAGGTCTGGGGCCAACGTCCTGACTTTC. Translated, it gives CASIRSGANVLTF.

The gene calls are TRBV19 and TRBJ2-6; no definite D call. There are 15 residues in the CDR3. Per the germline V gene, CDR1 is LNHDA and CDR2 is SQIVND (reference sequence). V shed 2 bases and J shed 2 bases, with 7 bases lying between them. CDR3 region: CASSIIRAGANVLTF. The CDR3 nucleotides read TGTGCCAGTAGTATAATAAGGGCTGGGGCCAACGTCCTGACTTTC.

The CDR3 DNA reads TGTGCCAGCAGCGTTAAACCAAATAGCAATCAGCCCCAGCATTTT. Translated, it gives CASSVKPNSNQPQHF. The chain employs TRBV7-9 and TRBJ1-5; D call uncertain. V lost 5 bases, J lost 0 bases, and 11 bases lay in between. Germline CDR1 reads SEHNR; CDR2 reads FQNEAQ (reference sequence). CDR3 length: 15 amino acids.

This rearrangement joins TRBV11-2 to TRBJ2-7; D is perhaps TRBD2 (6 bases). V lost 3 bases to trimming and J lost 1 base, with 7 bases between them. Germline V gives CDR1 SGHAT, CDR2 FQNNGV. The CDR3 has 13 residues. The CDR3 is CASSLSGSYEQYF. Written as DNA, the CDR3 is TGTGCCAGCAGCTTGAGCGGGTCCTACGAGCAGTACTTC.

The rearrangement joins TRBV4-2 to TRBJ2-7; D remains ambiguous. The germline CDR1 and CDR2 sequences are LGHNA and YNFKEQ. The CDR3 length is 15 residues. V lost 1 base and J 4 bases, leaving 14 bases between the germline ends. The chain's CDR3 is CASSQVGGSAYEQYF. CDR3 in DNA: TGTGCCAGCAGCCAAGTGGGCGGAAGCGCTTACGAGCAGTACTTC.

This clone was counted ten times or more. The gene calls are TRBV6-5 and TRBJ2-5; 13 bases are a match to TRBD2. Trimming cost V 1 base and J 5 bases; bases outside gene matches: 4. The germline V gene has CDR1 MNHEY and CDR2 SVGAGI. The CDR3 is 16 amino acids. As DNA, the CDR3 is TGTGCCAGCAGTTACTTGCGGACTAGCGGGAGTGAGACCCAGTACTTC. It encodes CASSYLRTSGSETQYF.

The genes are TRBV12-5 and TRBJ1-1, with D tentatively TRBD1 (5 bases). V was clipped by 2 bases and J by 0 bases, with 16 bases between them. Germline V CDR1 and CDR2: LGHNT, FRNRAP. The length of the CDR3 is 17 residues. The CDR3 region has the DNA TGTGCTAGTGGTTTGTCCCGAACAGGTACTATGAACACTGAAGCTTTCTTT. This encodes CASGLSRTGTMNTEAFF.

V gene TRBV5-1 combines with J gene TRBJ1-1; D unresolved. The CDR3 extends over 13 amino acids. With 0 bases removed from V and 6 bases from J, the gap between germline ends came to 9 bases. Germline CDR1 SGHRS, CDR2 YFSETQ. The CDR3 sequence is CASSLAGRSEAFF. As DNA, the CDR3 is TGCGCCAGCAGCTTGGCGGGGAGATCTGAAGCTTTCTTT.

This chain connects TRBV6-6 to TRBJ1-1, with 7 bases matching TRBD1. CDR1 is MNHNY and CDR2 is SVGAGI in the germline V gene (reference sequence). The CDR3 has 16 residues. Trimming removed 6 bases from V and 1 base from J; junction bases left unmatched: 11. CDR3 sequence: CASRPMTGYRNTEAFF. CDR3 DNA: TGTGCCAGCAGGCCTATGACAGGGTACAGGAACACTGAAGCTTTCTTT.

The chain has TRBV11-2 and TRBJ2-7, with D perhaps being TRBD1 or TRBD2 (5 bases each). Trimming stripped 1 base from V and 2 bases from J, with 12 bases between. Germline V gene lookup returns CDR1 SGHAT and CDR2 FQNNGV. The CDR3 has 15 residues. CDR3 amino acids: CASSLGMGPAYEQYF. In DNA, the CDR3 is TGTGCCAGCAGCTTAGGCATGGGACCGGCCTACGAGCAGTACTTC.

The rearrangement joins TRBV6-5 to TRBJ1-4; D ambiguous. V lost 5 bases and J 8 bases, leaving 18 bases between the germline ends. There are 15 residues in the CDR3. Germline assignment: CDR1 MNHEY and CDR2 SVGAGI. In DNA, the CDR3 is TGTGCCAGCAGTGCTCTGCGCGGACTGGGAGAAAAACTGTTTTTT. It yields the protein CASSALRGLGEKLFF.

J is TRBJ2-6 and V is TRBV28; D remains ambiguous. The V and J ends lost 8 bases and 4 bases respectively, with 15 bases between them. Germline CDR1 reads MDHEN; CDR2 reads SYDVKM. The CDR3 has 15 amino acids. The CDR3 DNA is TGTGCCAGCCTGGGCGCTCCCACAGGGGCCAACGTCCTGACTTTC. As protein: CASLGAPTGANVLTF.

Concerning this clone: Within the sample, other DNA sequences also encode this same CDR3. The chain employs TRBV28 and TRBJ2-2; D call uncertain. V was cut by 4 bases and J by 6 bases, with 12 bases left in between. Per germline, CDR1 MDHEN and CDR2 SYDVKM. The CDR3 has 14 residues. CDR3 sequence: CASSSIRRAGELFF. In DNA form, the CDR3 reads TGTGCCAGCAGTTCCATTAGAAGAGCCGGGGAGCTGTTTTTT.

The chain is built from TRBV19 and TRBJ2-3; 15 nucleotides agree with TRBD2. Germline-derived CDR1 and CDR2 are LNHDA and SQIVND (reference sequence). The CDR3 length is 18 residues. V lost 5 bases to trimming and J lost 5 bases; unmatched junction nucleotides: 11. CDR3 residues: CASSRAGLAGGGGDTQYF. The CDR3 DNA reads as TGTGCCAGTAGTCGCGCCGGACTAGCGGGAGGGGGCGGAGATACGCAGTATTTT.

V gene TRBV5-4 combines with J gene TRBJ1-2; 9 nucleotides align to TRBD1. Germline CDR1 reads SGHNT; CDR2 reads YYREEE (reference sequence). J gave up 0 bases and V 3 bases, and 6 bases lay outside the gene matches. This CDR3 is 16 amino acids long. CDR3 residues: CASSSAGTGPNYGYTF. In DNA, the CDR3 is TGTGCCAGCAGCTCCGCCGGGACAGGGCCTAACTATGGCTACACCTTC.

V gene TRBV5-1 combines with J gene TRBJ1-2; D is unresolved. This CDR3 has 13 amino acids. Germline V lookup: CDR1 SGHRS, CDR2 YFSETQ. Trimming pared 0 bases from V and 4 bases from J, leaving 7 bases between. CDR3: CASSLGTLYGYTF. The CDR3 DNA sequence: TGCGCCAGCAGCTTGGGGACTCTCTATGGCTACACCTTC.

The chain couples TRBV2 to TRBJ2-7; D ambiguous. Germline V lookup: CDR1 SNHLY, CDR2 FYNNEI. Trimming cost V 7 bases and J 0 bases, with 13 bases left between them. The CDR3 is made up of 14 amino acids. Here the CDR3 reads CASNWVPSSYEQYF. CDR3 DNA: TGTGCCAGCAATTGGGTACCCTCCTCCTACGAGCAGTACTTC.

On this clone itself: Relative to the germline gene, one junction end is altered; a read error may explain this. The chain combines TRBV19 with TRBJ2-7; TRBD1 aligns across 9 bases. From germline, CDR1 is LNHDA and CDR2 SQIVND (reference sequence). This CDR3 has 14 residues. In DNA, the CDR3 is TGTGCCAGTAGAATAGAGCCGGACAGGGGACAGCAGTACTTC. It specifies CASRIEPDRGQQYF.

This sequence joins TRBV7-9 and TRBJ2-2; D is unresolved. The CDR3 contains 15 residues. V lost 1 base to trimming and J lost 6 bases, with 12 bases between them. Looked up from germline, CDR1 is SEHNR and CDR2 is FQNEAQ (reference sequence). The CDR3 region is CASSLVSSFPGELFF. Here the CDR3 DNA reads TGTGCCAGCAGCTTAGTATCATCCTTTCCCGGGGAGCTGTTTTTT. Complete variable domain (other parts from reference TRBV7-9 and TRBJ2-2): DTGVSQNPRHKITKRGQNVTFRCDPISEHNRLYWYRQTLGQGPEFLTYFQNEAQLEKSRLLSDRFSAERPKGSFSTLEIQRTEQGDSAMYLCASSLVSSFPGELFFGEGSRLTVL.

This clone was seen repeatedly, ten times or more. In DNA form, the CDR3 reads TGTGCCAGCAGCCAAGATAGGACAGGTGAGCAGTTCTTC. It translates to CASSQDRTGEQFF. The J gene is TRBJ2-1, the V gene TRBV14; 7 bases fit TRBD1. V shed 0 bases and J 9 bases; nucleotides not matched to a gene: 2. Germline CDR1 is SGHDN and CDR2 is FVKESK. The CDR3 is 13 residues long.

This sequence joins TRBV6-6 and TRBJ2-7, with D tentatively TRBD1 (5 bases). CDR1 is MNHNY and CDR2 is SVGAGI in the germline V gene (reference sequence). V lost 4 bases and J 0 bases, leaving 10 bases between the germline ends. The CDR3 extends over 14 amino acids. Here the CDR3 reads CASSSAQGSYEQYF. The DNA for the CDR3 is TGTGCCAGCAGTTCCGCGCAGGGCTCCTACGAGCAGTACTTC.

The genes are TRBV25-1 and TRBJ2-7, with 14 bases that match TRBD2. This CDR3 is 14 amino acids long. Germline CDR1 reads MGHDK; CDR2 reads SYGVNS. After removal of 6 bases from V and 4 bases from J, the junction contained 2 bases not matched to a gene. The CDR3 spells CASRGTSGGYEQYF. The CDR3 DNA follows: TGTGCCAGCAGGGGGACTAGCGGGGGATACGAGCAGTACTTC.

The chain uses TRBV18 and TRBJ2-7, with TRBD2 matching 14 bases. From germline, CDR1 is KGHSH and CDR2 LQKENI. The J segment lost 1 base and the V segment lost 2 bases, leaving 10 bases of the junction unmatched. The CDR3 is 19 residues long. The CDR3 loop reads CASSPAGLAGVGGSYEQYF. Here the CDR3 DNA reads TGTGCCAGCTCACCAGCGGGACTAGCGGGAGTAGGAGGGTCCTACGAGCAGTACTTC.

The gene calls are TRBV13 and TRBJ2-5, with D uncertain. The CDR3 contains 14 residues. The germline V gene has CDR1 PRHDT and CDR2 FYEKMQ (reference sequence). The ends were cut back, 6 bases at V and 2 bases at J, with 13 bases in the middle. The CDR3: CASSVGWGQETQYF. DNA of the CDR3: TGTGCCAGCAGTGTCGGATGGGGTCAAGAGACCCAGTACTTC.